This T cell receptor beta chain was recorded in a study of T cell responses to AZD1222 COVID-19 vaccine. As to this clone: Its antigen is as yet unknown.

Produced via immunoSEQ multiplex PCR; TCRdb's table is partial and in-frame only. The data contain some 150,000 clones, 88% of them singletons. Overall study findings and caveats: Among those given AZD1222, only five or six were seropositive at baseline. Most donors were white British, females outnumbered males, and clonal diversity was possibly underestimated.

CDR1 and CDR2 (germline): SGHDT, YYEEEE. The CDR3 covers 15 residues. With V trimmed by 0 bases and J by 8 bases, 8 bases remained unmatched. The chain couples TRBV5-6 to TRBJ2-1; 7 nucleotides agree with TRBD2. This TCR was sampled from an adult who received the AZD1222 COVID-19 vaccine. Sequences were derived from peripheral blood, sampled 28 days after the second AZD1222 dose. CDR3 DNA: TGTGCCAGCAGCTTGGTGGGGACTATTAAGGATGAGCAGTTCTTC. Its translation is CASSLVGTIKDEQFF.